Reported below is one T cell receptor beta chain. No antigen is known for it. One end of the junction is discordant with germline, which a read error may explain. Genomic DNA constituted the template upon which TCR beta VDJ and CDR3 profiling was performed. TCRdb re-called the reads with MiXCR, one entry per CDR3 protein. The table has some 170,000 distinct CDR3 sequences, roughly 43% seen once; the top ten hold 0.85% to 1.3%. This sample is part of a study of CD8+CD57+ T cells in acquired aplastic anemia. On the study more broadly: DNA recovered from sorted CD4+ and CD8+ cells had a mean of around 3.3 ug. Study-wide points: Found in both controls and patients were approximately 31 CD8+ CDR3 sequences.

This CDR3 region has 12 residues. Germline V gives CDR1 ENHRY, CDR2 SYGVKD. For sequencing, patients were chosen who had shown expansion of CD8+CD57+ cells by flow cytometry. Diagnosis of severe acquired aplastic anemia applied to all patients. The specimen sequenced was sorted CD4+, CD8+, or CD8+CD57+ T cells (not recorded which) from PBMCs. The receptor comes from a human donor with aplastic anemia. The chain uses TRBV10-3 and TRBJ1-3, with D perhaps TRBD1 (6 bases). The CDR3 bases are TGTACCATCAGTGGACAGACAGACACCATATATTTT. This encodes CTISGQTDTIYF.